The 20 T cell receptor beta chains listed next were all sequenced from one sample in a study of T cell repertoires in aging, cancer and after chemotherapy (dated by TCRdb to about 2019). Sequencing took place on an Illumina MiSeq. Rearranged TRB sequences spanning V, D and J segments were amplified by multiplex touch-down PCR using a mixed TRB-A/B primer pool. TCRdb ran its own pipeline on the public reads, namely fastp trimming at Q25 and MiXCR clone calling, and kept in-frame beta chains. Every entry covers one CDR3 protein and lists the most common genes and DNA from its rows. This sample has 8,000 to 9,500 distinct CDR3 sequences in its table, and under 35% of those were observed once. Of the sample, approximately 3.4% falls within the top ten clones. TCR beta rearrangements were amplified from genomic DNA isolated from peripheral blood, not from sorted cells or RNA. The sequencing input was blood. The receptor set was obtained from a human donor in good health.

This rearrangement joins TRBV7-6 to TRBJ2-3; D is unclear. The germline V gene encodes CDR1 SGHVS and CDR2 FNYEAQ. The V and J ends lost 6 bases and 0 bases respectively, with 10 bases between them. CDR3 length: 14 amino acids. The DNA for the CDR3 is TGTGCCAGCAGACCTCTAACTAGCACAGATACGCAGTATTTT. Its protein is CASRPLTSTDTQYF.

The chain couples TRBV20-1 to TRBJ2-7; possibly TRBD2 for D (6 bases). Looked up from germline, CDR1 is DFQATT and CDR2 is SNEGSKA (reference sequence). Between the trimmed V and J ends, which lost 3 bases and 4 bases, there was a span of 13 bases. The CDR3 sequence is 13 residues long. This CDR3 is CSARQLAGYEQYV. The CDR3 nucleotides read TGCAGTGCTAGGCAACTAGCCGGATACGAGCAGTACGTC.

This clonotype was seen a handful of times. The chain is built from TRBV11-2 and TRBJ1-3; D unclear. CDR3 length: 13 residues. Germline CDR1 SGHAT, CDR2 FQNNGV. Trimming took off 4 bases at V and 8 bases at J, with 12 bases between the two ends. Here the CDR3 reads CASSWVDRDTIYF. Written as DNA, the CDR3 is TGTGCCAGCAGCTGGGTCGACCGGGACACCATATATTTT.

Sample share makes this clonotype medium-sized. The V call is TRBV20-1, the J call TRBJ1-2; unclear D gene. Germline loops: CDR1 DFQATT, CDR2 SNEGSKA (reference sequence). This CDR3 has 13 residues. Between the trimmed V and J ends, which lost 0 bases and 0 bases, there was a span of 5 bases. This CDR3 is CSARDHTNYGYTF. The CDR3 DNA is TGCAGTGCTAGAGATCACACTAACTATGGCTACACCTTC.

This chain connects TRBV4-3 to TRBJ2-1; unclear D gene. Trimming shortened V by 1 base and J by 5 bases, and 9 bases separated the two germline ends. CDR1 and CDR2 from the germline V gene are LGHNA and YSLEER. The CDR3 totals 14 residues. CDR3 bases: TGCGCCAGCAGCCAAGTAGGGCTGGACAATGAGCAGTTCTTC. Protein: CASSQVGLDNEQFF.

The chain carries TRBV6-5 and TRBJ2-7, with 7 bases fitting TRBD2. In germline, CDR1 is MNHEY, CDR2 SVGAGI. The CDR3 runs to 17 residues. V trimming: 6 bases; J trimming: 0 bases; junction bases outside the gene matches: 14. The CDR3 sequence is CASSLPPWRGSSYEQYV. CDR3 DNA: TGTGCCAGCAGCTTACCCCCGTGGCGGGGGAGCTCCTACGAGCAGTACGTC.

This rearrangement joins TRBV4-1 to TRBJ2-2; possibly TRBD2 for D (5 bases). The CDR3 totals 21 residues. CDR1 MGHRA and CDR2 YSYEKL come from the germline V gene. The V end was cut by 0 bases, the J end by 3 bases, with 26 bases between. CDR3 residues: CASSQDRFFHRAGKDTGELFF. As DNA, the CDR3 is TGCGCCAGCAGCCAAGATCGATTTTTCCACCGGGCGGGTAAGGACACCGGGGAGCTGTTTTTT.

The gene calls are TRBV6-5 and TRBJ2-2; TRBD1 matches 9 bases. CDR3 length: 16 amino acids. With V trimmed by 10 bases and J by 3 bases, 12 bases remained unmatched. Per the germline V gene, CDR1 is MNHEY and CDR2 is SVGAGI. Here the CDR3 reads CATSLGGTGYTGELFF. The CDR3 region has the DNA TGTGCCACCTCATTAGGAGGGACAGGGTACACCGGGGAGCTGTTTTTT.

V usage is TRBV5-4 and J usage is TRBJ1-5, with D unresolved. CDR1 and CDR2 (germline): SGHNT, YYREEE (reference sequence). Trimming removed 2 bases at V and 7 bases at J, with 10 bases between. The CDR3 contains 13 residues. DNA of the CDR3: TGTGCCAGCAGCTTCGGCCGAGACCAGCCCCAGCATTTT. This sequence encodes CASSFGRDQPQHF.

The chain is built from TRBV6-6 and TRBJ1-2; tentative D call: TRBD1 (6 bases). This CDR3 is built from 14 residues. Trimming pared 2 bases from V and 3 bases from J, leaving 10 bases between. CDR1 and CDR2 from the germline V gene are MNHNY and SVGAGI (reference sequence). CDR3 in DNA: TGTGCCAGCAGTTACGGGGGGCACGACTATGGCTACACCTTC. Its protein is CASSYGGHDYGYTF.

This clonotype was recorded a few times. The genes are TRBV5-1 and TRBJ2-1; 9 bases fit TRBD2. Germline assignment: CDR1 SGHRS and CDR2 YFSETQ. CDR3 length equals 17 residues. V trimming: 4 bases; J trimming: 8 bases; junction bases outside the gene matches: 16. CDR3 amino acids: CASSRRVLAGSMHEQFF. The CDR3 DNA reads as TGCGCCAGCAGCCGGCGCGTGCTAGCGGGGAGTATGCATGAGCAGTTCTTC.

CDR3 bases: TGTGCCAGCAGCAAACAACAGGGCGCTGGGACTGAAGCTTTCTTT. Its translation is CASSKQQGAGTEAFF. V gene TRBV7-9 combines with J gene TRBJ1-1; D perhaps matches TRBD1 (6 bases). Trimming cost V 5 bases and J 5 bases, with 18 bases left between them. CDR3 size: 15 residues. CDR1 and CDR2 (germline): SEHNR, FQNEAQ (reference sequence).

This clonotype was counted between two and nine times. The chain uses TRBV6-5 and TRBJ1-2, with a tentative D call TRBD1 (6 bases). The germline V and J ends were trimmed by 6 bases and 0 bases, with 14 bases remaining between them. This CDR3 comprises 15 residues. Per germline, CDR1 MNHEY and CDR2 SVGAGI. This CDR3 reads CASRQANRANYGYTF. CDR3 nucleotide sequence: TGTGCCAGCAGGCAGGCCAACAGGGCTAACTATGGCTACACCTTC.

A remark on this clonotype: This may be a read error: a much more frequent sequence differs by one nucleotide. The V and J genes are TRBV30 and TRBJ2-7, with a tentative D call TRBD1 (6 bases). Germline V gives CDR1 GTSNPN, CDR2 SVGIG (reference sequence). The CDR3 is made up of 13 amino acids. V lost 3 bases and J lost 2, with 11 bases in between. CDR3 DNA sequence: TGTGCCTGGAGCGAGGGGGTCACCTACGAGCAGTACGTC. It translates to CAWSEGVTYEQYV.

The chain is built from TRBV5-1 and TRBJ2-2, with unresolved D. The germline V gene has CDR1 SGHRS and CDR2 YFSETQ. This CDR3 region has 15 residues. Trimming removed 1 base at V and 2 bases at J, with 9 bases between. The chain's CDR3 is CASSLNVLNTGELFF. The CDR3 DNA is TGCGCCAGCAGCTTGAATGTCCTTAACACCGGGGAGCTGTTTTTT.

This clonotype is classed as medium-sized (0.01 to 0.1%). The chain links TRBV6-6 to TRBJ2-6, with D unresolved. The CDR3 covers 12 residues. Per germline, CDR1 MNHNY and CDR2 SVGAGI (reference sequence). Trimming removed 8 bases at V and 2 bases at J, with 4 bases between. The CDR3 region is CASSPGANVLTF. Here the CDR3 DNA reads TGTGCCAGCTCGCCTGGGGCCAACGTCCTGACTTTC.

This clonotype was seen only a few times. The CDR3 here is CSARVPHDYEQYF. The CDR3 nucleotides read TGCAGTGCTAGAGTTCCACATGACTACGAGCAGTACTTC. The chain couples TRBV20-1 to TRBJ2-7, with no clear D. V was pared by 1 base and J by 3 bases, with 10 bases between. The CDR3 runs 13 residues. From germline, CDR1 is DFQATT and CDR2 SNEGSKA (reference sequence).

V is TRBV11-2 and J is TRBJ1-1, with 7 bases that match TRBD1. The length of the CDR3 is 13 residues. Germline loops: CDR1 SGHAT, CDR2 FQNNGV. Trimming took 4 bases from V and 7 from J; bases not matched to a gene: 6. The CDR3 loop is CASSYGQVREAFF. In nucleotides, the CDR3 is TGTGCCAGCAGCTACGGACAGGTGCGTGAAGCTTTCTTT.

By sample share, this clonotype is large. The rearrangement links TRBV18 to TRBJ1-1; D is undetermined. CDR1 is KGHSH, CDR2 LQKENI, per germline. The CDR3 sequence is 16 residues long. Trimming cost V 6 bases and J 0 bases, with 17 bases left between them. The CDR3 sequence is CASSLMGRVMNTEAFF. CDR3 sequence (DNA): TGTGCCAGCTCCCTTATGGGCCGCGTGATGAACACTGAAGCTTTCTTT.

Details on this clonotype: Its ends do not fully match the called genes, so a read error is possible. The chain has TRBV4-3 and TRBJ1-6; 7 bases map to TRBD1. Germline CDR1 LGHNA, CDR2 YSLEER. The CDR3 is made up of 15 amino acids. DNA for the CDR3: TGTGCCAGCAGCCGCGAGACAGGGAGCCCCTCACCCCTCCACTTT. This encodes CASSRETGSPSPLHF.